This T cell receptor (beta chain) derives from a study of T cells after yellow fever vaccination. This clonotype was found a few times. The antigen is not known. Germline values: CDR1 SGHTS, CDR2 YDEGEE. With 3 bases removed from V and 6 bases from J, the gap between germline ends came to 13 bases. The CDR3 totals 14 residues. Findings and limits, study-wide: In post-booster samples, most primary-vaccination clones reappeared (approximately 96% CD4, nearly 90% CD8). Abundant contaminating clonotypes from the bulk population could appear in FACS-sorted repertoires. The secondary response peaked faster, at day 5 versus 15, but was weaker.

TCR cDNA was made by 5'RACE template switching, adding a universal primer site and UMIs. TCRdb reanalysed the 5' RACE reads using MiXCR and keeps one entry per CDR3 protein. The data contain 310,000 or so distinct CDR3 sequences, around 6.8% of them singletons. V usage is TRBV5-8 and J usage is TRBJ1-5; no firm D call. This clonotype was sampled from a man between 18 and 35 years old who received the YFV17D yellow fever vaccine. The sample consisted of PBMCs, taken more than 35 days after the first yellow fever vaccination. CDR3 in amino acids: CASSSQLLGQPQHF. CDR3 coding DNA: TGTGCCAGCAGCTCGCAATTGTTGGGTCAGCCCCAGCATTTT.